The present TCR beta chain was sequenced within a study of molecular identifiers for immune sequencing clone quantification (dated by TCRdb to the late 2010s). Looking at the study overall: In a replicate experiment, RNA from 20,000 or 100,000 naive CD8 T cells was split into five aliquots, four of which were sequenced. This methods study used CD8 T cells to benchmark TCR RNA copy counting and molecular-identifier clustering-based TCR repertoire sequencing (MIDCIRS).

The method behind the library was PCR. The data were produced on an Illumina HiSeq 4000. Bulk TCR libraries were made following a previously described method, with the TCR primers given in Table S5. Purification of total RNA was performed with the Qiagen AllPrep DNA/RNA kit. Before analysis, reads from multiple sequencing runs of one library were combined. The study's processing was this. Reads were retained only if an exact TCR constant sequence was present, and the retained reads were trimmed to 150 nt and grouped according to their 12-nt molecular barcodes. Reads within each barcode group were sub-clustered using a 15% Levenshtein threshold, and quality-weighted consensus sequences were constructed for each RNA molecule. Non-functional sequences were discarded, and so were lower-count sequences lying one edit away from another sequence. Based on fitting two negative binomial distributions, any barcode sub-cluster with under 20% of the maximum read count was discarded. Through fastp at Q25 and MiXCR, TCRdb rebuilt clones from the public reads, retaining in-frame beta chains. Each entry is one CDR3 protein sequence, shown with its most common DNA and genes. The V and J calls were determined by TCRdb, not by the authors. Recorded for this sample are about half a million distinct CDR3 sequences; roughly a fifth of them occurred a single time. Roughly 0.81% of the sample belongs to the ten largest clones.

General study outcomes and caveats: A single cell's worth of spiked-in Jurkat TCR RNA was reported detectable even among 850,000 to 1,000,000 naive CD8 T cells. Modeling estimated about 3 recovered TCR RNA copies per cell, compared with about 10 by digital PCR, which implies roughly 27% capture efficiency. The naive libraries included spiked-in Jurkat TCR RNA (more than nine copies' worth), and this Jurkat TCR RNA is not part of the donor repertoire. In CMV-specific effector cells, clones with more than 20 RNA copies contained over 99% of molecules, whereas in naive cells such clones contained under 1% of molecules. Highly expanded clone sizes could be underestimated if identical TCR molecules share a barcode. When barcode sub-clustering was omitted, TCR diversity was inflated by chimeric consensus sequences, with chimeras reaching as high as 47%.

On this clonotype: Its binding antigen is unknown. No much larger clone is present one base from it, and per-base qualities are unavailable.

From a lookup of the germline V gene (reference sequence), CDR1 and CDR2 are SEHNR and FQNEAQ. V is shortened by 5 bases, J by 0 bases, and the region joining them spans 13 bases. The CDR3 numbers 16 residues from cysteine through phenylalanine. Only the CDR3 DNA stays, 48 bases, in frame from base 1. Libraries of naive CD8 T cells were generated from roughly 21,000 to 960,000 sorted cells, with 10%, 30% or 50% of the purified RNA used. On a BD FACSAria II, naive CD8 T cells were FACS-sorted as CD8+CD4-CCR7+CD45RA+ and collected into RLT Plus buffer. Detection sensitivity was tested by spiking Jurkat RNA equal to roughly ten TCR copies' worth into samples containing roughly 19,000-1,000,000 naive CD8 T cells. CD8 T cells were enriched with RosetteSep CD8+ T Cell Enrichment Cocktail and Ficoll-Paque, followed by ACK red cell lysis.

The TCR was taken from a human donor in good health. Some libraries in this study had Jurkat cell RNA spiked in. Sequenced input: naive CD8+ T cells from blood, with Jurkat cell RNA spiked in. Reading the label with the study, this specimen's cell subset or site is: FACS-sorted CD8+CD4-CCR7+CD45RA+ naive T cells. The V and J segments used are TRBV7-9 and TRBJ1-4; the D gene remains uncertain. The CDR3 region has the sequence CASSPDHIATNEKLFF. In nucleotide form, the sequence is TGTGCCAGCAGCCCTGATCACATAGCAACTAATGAAAAACTGTTTTTT.